The TCR beta chain under discussion was sequenced for a study of cytomegalovirus exposure and HLA in healthy donors. Comments on this clone: Its specificity is not known.

Vbeta (60) and Jbeta (13) primers were used in the PCR. Sequenced by immunoSEQ multiplex PCR; TCRdb stores in-frame clones only, minus some. The sample carries 160,000 or so clones, about two thirds recorded once. Study-level points and caveats: In a later analysis, V- and J-gene trimming of beta chains associated with a DCLRE1C missense variant, replicated independently.

V was clipped by 11 bases and J by 1 base, with 7 bases between them. CDR3 size: 11 residues. Germline V gene data show CDR1 as LNHNV and CDR2 as YYDKDF (reference sequence). Material: PBMCs. The chain recombines TRBV15 with TRBJ2-3, with unresolved D. This TCR was sampled from a woman in her 30s in good health and CMV-seronegative. The CDR3 sequence is CASQGTDTQYF. The CDR3 DNA reads TGTGCCTCGCAGGGCACAGATACGCAGTATTTT.